The rows below give T cell receptor beta chains drawn from one sample of a study of glioma-infiltrating T cells after dendritic cell vaccination. Sequenced by immunoSEQ multiplex PCR; TCRdb stores in-frame clones only, minus some. The repertoire holds roughly 90,000 clones, with approximately 84% as singletons. This sample comprised blood, obtained before dendritic cell vaccination. These receptors were obtained from a human donor with glioblastoma. Each CDR3 is given with its conserved first and last residue. Fields, in order: V gene, clone size, D gene, J gene, CDR3 protein, CDR3 DNA. The D gene is left open where the match is weak. Some rows mark clone size as missing; the rest say once, few, many or name a class of expanded clone.

V: TRBV5-1
size: NA
D: TRBD2
J: TRBJ2-7
CDR3: CASSLVASGTSEQYF
DNA: TGCGCCAGCAGCTTGGTGGCTAGCGGGACCTCCGAGCAGTACTTC

V: TRBV9
size: NA
D: TRBD2
J: TRBJ2-2
CDR3: CASSVFLGGSREGGTGELFF
DNA: TGTGCCAGCAGCGTGTTTCTCGGGGGAAGCCGGGAGGGGGGCACCGGGGAGCTGTTTTTT

V: TRBV19
size: NA
D: TRBD1
J: TRBJ2-7
CDR3: CASSSPPGTGFRDEQYF
DNA: TGTGCCAGTAGTTCTCCTCCCGGGACAGGGTTCCGGGACGAGCAGTACTTC

V: TRBV30
size: once
D: TRBD1
J: TRBJ2-7
CDR3: CALEPPGQGLSYEQYF
DNA: TGTGCCTTAGAACCTCCGGGACAGGGTCTCTCCTACGAGCAGTACTTC

V: TRBV15
size: few
D: NA
J: TRBJ1-2
CDR3: CATSRATGNRGYTF
DNA: TGTGCCACCAGCAGAGCGACAGGAAATCGCGGCTACACCTTC

V: TRBV10-3
size: NA
D: NA
J: TRBJ2-7
CDR3: CAISGGGRNEQYF
DNA: TGTGCCATCAGTGGAGGAGGGAGGAACGAGCAGTACTTC

V: TRBV4-1
size: many
D: NA
J: TRBJ2-1
CDR3: CASSQDDSSYNEQFF
DNA: TGCGCCAGCAGCCAAGACGACAGCTCCTACAATGAGCAGTTCTTC

V: TRBV5-1
size: NA
D: NA
J: TRBJ2-5
CDR3: CASSLLTPVGETQYF
DNA: TGCGCCAGCAGCTTGTTGACCCCGGTCGGGGAGACCCAGTACTTC

V: TRBV6-6
size: NA
D: NA
J: TRBJ2-2
CDR3: CASIGGLGTGELFF
DNA: TGTGCCAGCATCGGAGGTCTTGGTACCGGGGAGCTGTTTTTT

V: TRBV5-4
size: NA
D: TRBD1
J: TRBJ2-1
CDR3: CASSSGQSYNEQFF
DNA: TGTGCCAGCAGCTCGGGACAGTCCTACAATGAGCAGTTCTTC

V: TRBV6-5
size: NA
D: NA
J: TRBJ2-7
CDR3: CASRTPGSYEQYF
DNA: TGTGCCAGCAGGACGCCAGGTTCTTACGAGCAGTACTTC

V: TRBV28
size: NA
D: TRBD1
J: TRBJ1-2
CDR3: CASKTGEVTGYTF
DNA: TGTGCCAGCAAGACAGGGGAGGTGACCGGCTACACCTTC

V: TRBV6-5
size: NA
D: TRBD1
J: TRBJ1-2
CDR3: CASSPGTGYHGYTF
DNA: TGTGCCAGCAGTCCCGGGACAGGGTACCATGGCTACACCTTC

V: TRBV9
size: NA
D: NA
J: TRBJ1-2
CDR3: CASSDTGFSGYGYTF
DNA: TGTGCCAGCAGCGATACAGGCTTCAGCGGGTATGGCTACACCTTC

V: TRBV5-1
size: NA
D: TRBD1
J: TRBJ1-5
CDR3: CASSLGQGYGQPQHF
DNA: TGCGCCAGCAGCCTAGGACAGGGTTACGGTCAGCCCCAGCATTTT

V: TRBV10-3
size: NA
D: NA
J: TRBJ2-1
CDR3: CAISVDTGSYNEQFF
DNA: TGTGCCATCAGTGTAGACACCGGCTCCTACAATGAGCAGTTCTTC

V: TRBV29-1
size: NA
D: NA
J: TRBJ1-5
CDR3: CSVVSGGGQPQHF
DNA: TGCAGCGTTGTGTCAGGAGGAGGTCAGCCCCAGCATTTT

V: TRBV6-1
size: NA
D: NA
J: TRBJ2-7
CDR3: CASSVRVEQYF
DNA: TGTGCCAGCAGTGTCAGGGTCGAGCAGTACTTC

V: TRBV7-9
size: NA
D: TRBD1
J: TRBJ1-1
CDR3: CASSRTGANTEAFF
DNA: TGTGCCAGCAGTCGGACAGGGGCGAACACTGAAGCTTTCTTT

V: TRBV19
size: NA
D: NA
J: TRBJ2-7
CDR3: CASSMSRYSYEQYF
DNA: TGTGCCAGTAGTATGTCCAGGTACTCCTACGAGCAGTACTTC

V: TRBV5-1
size: NA
D: NA
J: TRBJ2-1
CDR3: CASSLAGTYNEQFF
DNA: TGCGCCAGCAGCTTGGCGGGGACCTACAATGAGCAGTTCTTC

V: TRBV6-7
size: NA
D: TRBD2
J: TRBJ2-3
CDR3: CASSYPLAGTSTDTQYF
DNA: TGTGCCAGCAGTTACCCCCTAGCGGGGACTAGCACAGATACGCAGTATTTT

V: TRBV30
size: medium-sized
D: NA
J: TRBJ1-1
CDR3: CAWVLNTEAFF
DNA: TGTGCCTGGGTTCTTAACACTGAAGCTTTCTTT

V: TRBV27
size: NA
D: NA
J: TRBJ2-7
CDR3: CASSSYYEQYF
DNA: TGTGCCAGCAGTTCCTACTACGAGCAGTACTTC

V: TRBV15
size: NA
D: TRBD2
J: TRBJ2-5
CDR3: CATSGWTSGSLETQYF
DNA: TGTGCCACCAGCGGGTGGACTAGCGGGAGTTTGGAGACCCAGTACTTC

V: TRBV25-1
size: once
D: NA
J: TRBJ1-5
CDR3: CASSEVNSNQPQHF
DNA: TGTGCCAGCAGTGAAGTAAATAGCAATCAGCCCCAGCATTTT

V: TRBV7-2
size: NA
D: NA
J: TRBJ1-1
CDR3: CASSQARNTEAFF
DNA: TGTGCCAGCAGCCAAGCCCGGAACACTGAAGCTTTCTTT

V: TRBV9
size: once
D: NA
J: TRBJ2-2
CDR3: CASSVRLKLGHTNTGELFF
DNA: TGTGCCAGCAGCGTTAGGTTAAAGTTGGGCCATACGAACACCGGGGAGCTGTTTTTT

V: TRBV9
size: NA
D: NA
J: TRBJ2-7
CDR3: CASSVAAGPLYEQYF
DNA: TGTGCCAGCAGCGTAGCGGCGGGGCCCCTCTACGAGCAGTACTTC

V: TRBV28
size: NA
D: NA
J: TRBJ2-5
CDR3: CASSPHYPGTKQQETQYF
DNA: TGTGCCAGCAGCCCCCACTACCCCGGCACCAAACAACAAGAGACCCAGTACTTC

V: TRBV29-1
size: NA
D: NA
J: TRBJ2-5
CDR3: CSVRPTSGETQYF
DNA: TGCAGCGTTAGACCAACCTCAGGAGAGACCCAGTACTTC

V: TRBV19
size: NA
D: TRBD2
J: TRBJ2-1
CDR3: CASNSLRGANYNEQFF
DNA: TGTGCCAGTAATTCTTTGCGGGGGGCAAACTACAATGAGCAGTTCTTC

V: TRBV18
size: NA
D: TRBD2
J: TRBJ2-7
CDR3: CASSLERGVYEQYF
DNA: TGTGCCAGCTCACTAGAGCGGGGGGTCTACGAGCAGTACTTC

V: TRBV9
size: NA
D: NA
J: TRBJ2-1
CDR3: CASGGAASYNEQFF
DNA: TGTGCCAGTGGCGGAGCGGCCTCCTACAATGAGCAGTTCTTC

V: TRBV7-9
size: NA
D: TRBD1
J: TRBJ1-6
CDR3: CASSLSGTGGNSPLHF
DNA: TGTGCCAGCAGCTTAAGTGGGACAGGGGGCAATTCACCCCTCCACTTT

V: TRBV5-4
size: NA
D: TRBD2
J: TRBJ2-1
CDR3: CASSSHLAGAYNEQFF
DNA: TGTGCCAGCAGCTCCCACCTAGCGGGGGCCTACAATGAGCAGTTCTTC

V: TRBV27
size: NA
D: NA
J: TRBJ1-1
CDR3: CASSFDGRNTEAFF
DNA: TGTGCCAGCAGTTTCGACGGGAGGAACACTGAAGCTTTCTTT

V: TRBV9
size: NA
D: TRBD1
J: TRBJ2-7
CDR3: CASSPRGTGIHEQYF
DNA: TGTGCCAGCAGCCCGAGAGGGACAGGGATCCACGAGCAGTACTTC

V: TRBV21-1
size: few
D: NA
J: TRBJ2-1
CDR3: CATAKKQGNYNEQFF
DNA: TGTGCCACCGCTAAGAAGCAGGGGAATTACAATGAGCAGTTCTTC

V: TRBV6-6
size: NA
D: NA
J: TRBJ1-1
CDR3: CASSKSGNGAFF
DNA: TGTGCCAGCAGTAAATCAGGGAACGGAGCTTTCTTT

V: TRBV5-1
size: NA
D: TRBD2
J: TRBJ2-1
CDR3: CASSSLPLAGTNNEQFF
DNA: TGCGCCAGCAGCAGTTTACCACTAGCGGGAACGAACAATGAGCAGTTCTTC

V: TRBV27
size: NA
D: NA
J: TRBJ1-2
CDR3: CASSLIGRGYGYTF
DNA: TGTGCCAGCAGTTTAATTGGCAGAGGCTATGGCTACACCTTC